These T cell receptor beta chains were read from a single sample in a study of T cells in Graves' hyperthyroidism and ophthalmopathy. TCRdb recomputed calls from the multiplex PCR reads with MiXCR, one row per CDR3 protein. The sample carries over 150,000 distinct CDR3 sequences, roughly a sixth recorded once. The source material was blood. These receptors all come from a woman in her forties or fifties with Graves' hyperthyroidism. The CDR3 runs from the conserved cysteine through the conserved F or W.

CASSLLQAGGAGELFF,TRBV7-3
CASSTERGGTF,TRBV28
CSARDRLHNEQFF,TRBV20-1
CASSLAAGGTEAFF,TRBV5-1
CASSFVTGSNTGELFF,TRBV7-2
CASRLGLAGGTGELFF,TRBV7-3
CASSSSGTRSYEQYF,TRBV11-2
CASSFLLGAGGRNTEAFF,TRBV7-2
CASSPGGRSPLHF,TRBV3-1
CASSLEREGQFF,TRBV5-1
CASSANDYSHSEQFF,TRBV9
CASSQAGNGSPLHF,TRBV3-1
CASSWTTDQETQYF,TRBV6-1
CSATPGTGGPNYGYTF,TRBV20-1
CASSGQLYGNTEAFF,TRBV11-3
CASRLQGAINTGELFF,TRBV19
CASSFADRHYEQYF,TRBV7-9
CASKATGSYTEAFF,TRBV4-1
CASRWSGRYTF,TRBV6-2/TRBV6-3
CATRAGRLAKNIQYF,TRBV24-1
CASSIMSGDNEQFF,TRBV19
CASTARDRITDTQYF,TRBV19
CATSAGTSGSFTDTQYF,TRBV24-1
CASSPLAGNTGELFF,TRBV11-3
CASSAEAGVTGNEQFF,TRBV2
CSARGRPGVYQETQYF,TRBV20-1
CSVPSYSYNEQFF,TRBV29-1
CASSLTSGRVLEQYF,TRBV4-1
CAWRAVSSYEQYF,TRBV30
CASSFQGRIGQFF,TRBV27